The entry below describes one TCR beta chain. Its binding antigen is unknown. One base away there is no much larger clone; base qualities are not given. The trim is 1 base for V and 1 base for J, with a gap of 10 bases between the germline ends. The germline V gene (reference sequence) supplies CDR1 LGHDT and CDR2 YNNKEL. The CDR3, from cysteine to phenylalanine, totals 16 residues. The CDR3 DNA has 48 bases and is translated from base 1. The entry originates in a study of blood T cell repertoires in COVID-19 (dated by TCRdb to 2018 to 2021). At the level of the whole study: Samples from collaborators originated in the United States, Italy and Spain and spanned both the acute and convalescent phases of COVID-19. The prospective study material was composed of cDNA or gDNA derived from T cells, B-cell-depleted T cells, or PBMCs. Deeply sampled blood TCRbeta repertoires from subjects exposed to, actively infected with, or recovered from COVID-19 were included in the dataset. The repertoires were made available in a free public database intended to serve as a resource for research on the immune response to SARS-CoV-2. The samples were drawn from two sources: the first 160 participants of the ongoing ImmuneRACE study, and 1,254 subjects contributed by 6 global collaborators. The sample metadata nearly always contained a de-identified subject ID, COVID-19 status, age in years and sex. Where HLA class I and class II types were available, the types were taken from metadata supplied by the sample provider, not from assay-based typing. Overall study results and their limits: The quantity of clinical and demographic metadata differed by source and by participant and was supplied without curation.

Participants in the prospective study were enrolled through a virtual design, were aged roughly 18 to 100 years, and lived in some 24 United States geographic areas. In the prospective study, participants were assigned to cohorts based on the clinical history participants reported in a screening survey and a study questionnaire. In the prospective study, whole blood, serum and a nasopharyngeal or oropharyngeal swab were collected from each participant by mobile phlebotomists. Participants in the prospective study had the option to provide additional blood draws and questionnaires over a roughly 2-month period. Before DNA extraction, prospective study blood samples were shipped either frozen or at room temperature. The immunoSEQ Assay, a bias-controlled multiplex PCR, was used to amplify TCRbeta CDR3 regions from genomic DNA. Per the original workflow: Within the assay, amplification of reference gene primers was used to estimate how many nucleated cells each sample contained. To quantify the absolute abundance of each unique TCRbeta CDR3 rearrangement, sequence reads were collapsed and filtered. For each sample, productive Simpson clonality was calculated as the square root of Simpson's diversity index across productive rearrangements. TCRdb took this table from immuneACCESS and kept in-frame rearrangements with V and J called. Such tables lack part of the clones; where checked against another copy, unresolved V genes explain under half of the gap, and the rest is unexplained. From that table come the V and J calls and clone size; the DNA was used to work out D and trimming. The sample data list roughly 430,000 clones, and 88% of these were observed just once. The ten biggest clones cover around 2.1% of the sample.

The rearranged chain carries TRBV3-1 (or the pseudogene TRBV3-2) and TRBJ2-2, with TRBD1 tentatively as D gene (6 bases match). The specimen was PBMCs or T cells enriched from blood (not recorded which). The source is a woman aged 40 to 50 with acute COVID-19. Read as DNA, the sequence is TGTGCCAGCAGCCAAGCACGCAGGGGGAACACCGGGGAGCTGTTTTTT. Its coded protein is CASSQARRGNTGELFF.